This T cell receptor beta chain was sequenced during a study of blood T cells in healthy people across ages. Findings of the study overall: Compared with aged donors, long-lived donors showed fewer expanded clones, suggesting selection.

Germline CDR1 and CDR2: DFQATT and SNEGSKA (reference sequence). The CDR3 loop spans 13 amino acids. Deletions cut 5 bases from V and 3 bases from J, with 10 bases between. Next came a second PCR, run for roughly 7 to 12 cycles, which used a sample-barcoded 5' primer along with a J-beta primer mix. From each sample, at least 3 million paired-end reads containing CDR3 were obtained. MiXCR was run by TCRdb on the 5' RACE reads, yielding one entry per CDR3 protein. The table includes about 590,000 distinct CDR3 sequences, about 28% detected once. Note on this clonotype: Its antigen is still unknown.

The sequenced sample was blood. V gene TRBV20-1 combines with J gene TRBJ2-2, with D tentatively TRBD1 or TRBD2 (5 bases each). The TCR originated in a woman of 80 years or more in good health. The CDR3 reads CSASGTYTGELFF. The CDR3 DNA sequence: TGCAGTGCTTCCGGGACGTACACCGGGGAGCTGTTTTTT.